A selection of T cell receptor beta chains follows, all from one sample in a study of cytomegalovirus exposure and HLA in healthy donors. Clones were read by immunoSEQ multiplex PCR, and TCRdb kept only the in-frame ones, dropping some. Altogether fewer than 150,000 clones are present, approximately 80% being singletons, with the ten largest covering around 3.7%. The specimen sequenced was PBMCs. The receptor set was obtained from a man aged 18 to 29 in good health and CMV-seronegative. Each CDR3 is given without its conserved first and last residue. D genes are given only for firm matches.

J,D,V,length,CDR3
TRBJ1-1,-,TRBV7-9,13,ASSWGGRGWTEAF
TRBJ2-5,-,TRBV18,12,ASSPGIRGETQY
TRBJ2-7,-,TRBV5-5,14,ASSLAGTGDSYEQY
TRBJ2-3,-,TRBV2,11,ASRDFLTDTQY
TRBJ2-5,TRBD1,TRBV4-2,13,ASSGYGQGHQTQY
TRBJ1-6,TRBD1,TRBV7-8,13,ASSEGQGAGSPLH
TRBJ1-5,-,TRBV19,12,ASRGAVTNQPQH
TRBJ2-1,TRBD2,TRBV5-8,13,ASSLDPLAGNEQF
TRBJ2-5,TRBD2,TRBV27,16,ASSLIRLAGVPQETQY
TRBJ2-5,-,TRBV7-6,10,ASSSYQETQY
TRBJ1-1,-,TRBV7-2,14,ASSLPRAGRNTEAF
TRBJ2-7,TRBD1,TRBV7-8,13,ASSKGQGRSYEQY
TRBJ2-1,-,TRBV7-9,14,ASSPGGGRTYNEQF
TRBJ1-2,-,TRBV19,12,ATSFGQLNYGYT
TRBJ2-7,TRBD2,TRBV28,10,ATGSGIYEQY
TRBJ2-7,-,TRBV10-2,9,ATLATGEQY
TRBJ1-5,TRBD1,TRBV27,14,ASSPWTGQGDQPQH
TRBJ2-1,-,TRBV5-1,12,ASKRAGEGNEQF
TRBJ2-3,-,TRBV28,14,ASSYLSRASTDTQY
TRBJ2-7,-,TRBV19,13,ASSNQGTSSYEQY
TRBJ2-2,-,TRBV7-3,13,ASSLGPANTGELF
TRBJ2-7,-,TRBV5-1,11,ASSLGVSYEQY
TRBJ2-7,-,TRBV10-3,11,AISDRGEDEQY
TRBJ2-3,TRBD2,TRBV11-1,13,ASSPLTSSTDTQY
TRBJ2-7,-,TRBV5-1,12,ASSLKRESNEQY
TRBJ2-1,-,TRBV4-1,15,ASSQVPSSGLHNEQF
TRBJ1-2,TRBD1,TRBV28,14,ASSYPSGTGLYGYT
TRBJ2-1,-,TRBV10-2,11,ASAAGAYNEQF
TRBJ1-5,-,TRBV19,13,ASRPARDSNQPQH
TRBJ2-1,TRBD1,TRBV18,13,ASSSGTGARDEQF
TRBJ2-4,-,TRBV5-1,12,ASSLGGLRDIQY
TRBJ2-2,-,TRBV27,12,ASSLYGGTGELF
TRBJ2-7,TRBD2,TRBV5-1,13,ASRPIAGVGYEQY
TRBJ1-5,-,TRBV27,14,ASSFLTQGQNQPQH
TRBJ1-1,-,TRBV11-2,14,ASSLEIGGVNTEAF
TRBJ2-1,TRBD2,TRBV19,13,ASSITTSGFNEQF
TRBJ2-1,TRBD2,TRBV5-1,13,ASSLVAGDYNEQF
TRBJ2-7,TRBD1,TRBV18,12,ASSHRQGVYEQY
TRBJ1-5,-,TRBV30,13,AWSLAVSGNQPQH
TRBJ2-5,TRBD2,TRBV2,9,ASRGEGTQY
TRBJ2-1,TRBD1,TRBV28,13,ASSFFGTGGTEQF
TRBJ1-2,-,TRBV7-9,11,ASSLDERYGYT
TRBJ1-2,-,TRBV20-1,9,SAEQHRDTS
TRBJ1-2,TRBD1,TRBV5-6,11,ASTNRGGYGYT
TRBJ2-2,-,TRBV10-1,12,ASSEGGNTGELF
TRBJ2-5,TRBD1,TRBV6-4,16,ASSDSQSRDRVLKTQY
TRBJ2-1,TRBD2,TRBV29-1,15,SVGTGSGGRPYNEQF
TRBJ2-7,-,TRBV15,15,ATSLGREGPDSTEQY
TRBJ1-4,-,TRBV27,13,ASSRTGLTNEKLF
TRBJ2-2,TRBD1,TRBV19,14,ASSATGGFFTGELF
TRBJ1-2,TRBD1,TRBV13,13,ASSLTPPGGQGYT
TRBJ2-5,TRBD2,TRBV5-1,13,ASSLAVAGQETQY
TRBJ2-3,-,TRBV12-5,12,ASGSYGGTDTQY
TRBJ2-7,-,TRBV5-4,10,ASSPTTNEQY
TRBJ2-5,TRBD1,TRBV5-8,13,ASAPGQGFEETQY
TRBJ2-7,TRBD1,TRBV7-9,14,ASSPAPGQGIYEQY
TRBJ2-1,TRBD2,TRBV27,15,ASSLILAGVFHNEQF
TRBJ1-3,-,TRBV15,12,ATSTRGSGNTIY
TRBJ2-1,-,TRBV27,11,ASSGGLYNEQF